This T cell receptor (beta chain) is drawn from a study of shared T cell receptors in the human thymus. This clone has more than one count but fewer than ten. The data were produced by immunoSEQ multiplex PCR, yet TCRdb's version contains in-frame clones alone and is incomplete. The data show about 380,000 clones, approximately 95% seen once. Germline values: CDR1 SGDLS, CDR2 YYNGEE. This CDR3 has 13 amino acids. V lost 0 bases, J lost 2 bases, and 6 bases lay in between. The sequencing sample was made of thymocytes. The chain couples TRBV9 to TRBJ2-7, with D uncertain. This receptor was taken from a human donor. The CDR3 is CASSVGGTYEQYF. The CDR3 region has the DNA TGTGCCAGCAGCGTAGGGGGTACCTACGAGCAGTACTTC.